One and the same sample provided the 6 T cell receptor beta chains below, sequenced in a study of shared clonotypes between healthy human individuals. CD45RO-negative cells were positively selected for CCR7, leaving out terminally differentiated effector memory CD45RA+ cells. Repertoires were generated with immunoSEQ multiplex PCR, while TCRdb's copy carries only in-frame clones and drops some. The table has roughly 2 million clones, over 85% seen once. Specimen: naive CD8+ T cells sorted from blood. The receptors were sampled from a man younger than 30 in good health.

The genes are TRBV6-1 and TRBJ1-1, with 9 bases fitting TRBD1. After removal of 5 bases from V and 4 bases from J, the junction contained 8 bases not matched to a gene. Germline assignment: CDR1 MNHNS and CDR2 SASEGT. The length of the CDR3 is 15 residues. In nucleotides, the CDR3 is TGTGCCAGCAGTCCCGGACAGGGGAGGACCACTGAAGCTTTCTTT. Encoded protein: CASSPGQGRTTEAFF.

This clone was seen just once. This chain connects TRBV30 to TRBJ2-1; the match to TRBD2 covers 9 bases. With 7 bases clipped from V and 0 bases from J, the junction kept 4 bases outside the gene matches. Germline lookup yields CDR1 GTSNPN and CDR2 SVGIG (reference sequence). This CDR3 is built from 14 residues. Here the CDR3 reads CASSSGSSYNEQFF. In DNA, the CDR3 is TGTGCCTCAAGTAGCGGGAGCTCCTACAATGAGCAGTTCTTC.

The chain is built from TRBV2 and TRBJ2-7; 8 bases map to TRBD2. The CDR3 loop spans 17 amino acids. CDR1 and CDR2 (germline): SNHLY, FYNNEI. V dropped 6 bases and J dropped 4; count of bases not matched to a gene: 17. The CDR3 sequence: CASSDQAGGEGEYEQYF. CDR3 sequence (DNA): TGTGCCAGCAGCGACCAAGCCGGGGGGGAAGGCGAATACGAGCAGTACTTC. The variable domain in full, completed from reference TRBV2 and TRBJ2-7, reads EPEVTQTPSHQVTQMGQEVILRCVPISNHLYFYWYRQILGQKVEFLVSFYNNEISEKSEIFDDQFSVERPDGSNFTLKIRSTKLEDSAMYFCASSDQAGGEGEYEQYFGPGTRLTVT.

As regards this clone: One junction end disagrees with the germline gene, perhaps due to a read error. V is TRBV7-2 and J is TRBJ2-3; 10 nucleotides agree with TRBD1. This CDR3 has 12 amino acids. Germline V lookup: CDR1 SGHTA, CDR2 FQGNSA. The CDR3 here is CASSPKGQGRNF. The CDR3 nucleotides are TGTGCCAGCAGCCCGAAGGGACAGGGGAGGAATTTT.

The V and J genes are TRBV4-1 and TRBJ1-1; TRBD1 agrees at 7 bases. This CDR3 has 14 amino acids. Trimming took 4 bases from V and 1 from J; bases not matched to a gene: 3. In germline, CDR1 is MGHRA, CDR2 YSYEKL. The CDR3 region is CASSLTGSNTEAFF. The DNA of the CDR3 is TGCGCCAGCAGCCTGACAGGGTCGAACACTGAAGCTTTCTTT.

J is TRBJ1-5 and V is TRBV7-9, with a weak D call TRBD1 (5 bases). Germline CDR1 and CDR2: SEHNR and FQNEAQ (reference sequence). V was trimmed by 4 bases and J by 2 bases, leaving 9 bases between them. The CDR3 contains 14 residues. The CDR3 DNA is TGTGCCAGCAGCTCGGAAGGGGGCAATCAGCCCCAGCATTTT. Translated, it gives CASSSEGGNQPQHF.